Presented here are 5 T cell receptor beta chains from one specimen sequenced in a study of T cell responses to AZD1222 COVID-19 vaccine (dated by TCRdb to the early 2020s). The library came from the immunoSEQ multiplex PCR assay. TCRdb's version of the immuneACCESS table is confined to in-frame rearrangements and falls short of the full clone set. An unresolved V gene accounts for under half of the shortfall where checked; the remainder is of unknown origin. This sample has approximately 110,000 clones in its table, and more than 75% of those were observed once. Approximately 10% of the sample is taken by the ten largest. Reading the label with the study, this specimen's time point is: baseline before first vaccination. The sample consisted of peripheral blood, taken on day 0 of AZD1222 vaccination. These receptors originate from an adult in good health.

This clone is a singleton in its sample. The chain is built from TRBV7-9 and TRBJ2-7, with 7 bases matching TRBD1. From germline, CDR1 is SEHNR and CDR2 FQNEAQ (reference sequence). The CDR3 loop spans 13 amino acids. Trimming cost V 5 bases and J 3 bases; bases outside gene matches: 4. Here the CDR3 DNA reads TGTGCCAGCAGCCGGGACAGCTTCTACGAGCAGTACTTC. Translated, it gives CASSRDSFYEQYF.

CDR3 in amino acids: CASSRTTGAETQYF. The CDR3 nucleotides are TGTGCCAGCAGCCGTACAACCGGGGCAGAGACCCAGTACTTC. J is TRBJ2-5 and V is TRBV5-5; D is tentatively TRBD1 or TRBD2 (5 bases each). The CDR3 spans 14 residues. From germline, CDR1 is SGHKS and CDR2 YYEKEE (reference sequence). V shed 4 bases and J shed 4 bases, with 14 bases lying between them. The whole variable domain, filled in from reference TRBV5-5 and TRBJ2-5, reads DAGVTQSPTHLIKTRGQQVTLRCSPISGHKSVSWYQQVLGQGPQFIFQYYEKEERGRGNFPDRFSARQFPNYSSELNVNALLLGDSALYLCASSRTTGAETQYFGPGTRLLVL.

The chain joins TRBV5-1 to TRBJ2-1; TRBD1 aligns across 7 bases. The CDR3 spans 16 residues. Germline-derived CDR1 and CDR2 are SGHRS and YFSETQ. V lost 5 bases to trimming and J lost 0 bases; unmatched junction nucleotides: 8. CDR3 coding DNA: TGCGCCAGCAGTCAAACAGGGGTTACCTCCTACAATGAGCAGTTCTTC. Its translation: CASSQTGVTSYNEQFF.

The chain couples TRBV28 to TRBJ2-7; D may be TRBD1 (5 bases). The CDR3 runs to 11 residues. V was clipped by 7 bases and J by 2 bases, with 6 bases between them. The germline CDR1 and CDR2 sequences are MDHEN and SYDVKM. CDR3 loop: CASKGTYEQYF. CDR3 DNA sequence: TGTGCCAGCAAGGGGACCTACGAGCAGTACTTC. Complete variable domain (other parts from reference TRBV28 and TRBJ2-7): DVKVTQSSRYLVKRTGEKVFLECVQDMDHENMFWYRQDPGLGLRLIYFSYDVKMKEKGDIPEGYSVSREKKERFSLILESASTNQTSMYLCASKGTYEQYFGPGTRLTVT.

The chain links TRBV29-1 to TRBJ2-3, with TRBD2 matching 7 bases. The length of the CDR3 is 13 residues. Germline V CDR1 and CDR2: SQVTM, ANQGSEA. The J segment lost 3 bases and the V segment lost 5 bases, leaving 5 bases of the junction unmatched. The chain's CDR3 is CSVWTRVTDTQYF. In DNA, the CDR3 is TGCAGCGTTTGGACTAGGGTTACAGATACGCAGTATTTT.